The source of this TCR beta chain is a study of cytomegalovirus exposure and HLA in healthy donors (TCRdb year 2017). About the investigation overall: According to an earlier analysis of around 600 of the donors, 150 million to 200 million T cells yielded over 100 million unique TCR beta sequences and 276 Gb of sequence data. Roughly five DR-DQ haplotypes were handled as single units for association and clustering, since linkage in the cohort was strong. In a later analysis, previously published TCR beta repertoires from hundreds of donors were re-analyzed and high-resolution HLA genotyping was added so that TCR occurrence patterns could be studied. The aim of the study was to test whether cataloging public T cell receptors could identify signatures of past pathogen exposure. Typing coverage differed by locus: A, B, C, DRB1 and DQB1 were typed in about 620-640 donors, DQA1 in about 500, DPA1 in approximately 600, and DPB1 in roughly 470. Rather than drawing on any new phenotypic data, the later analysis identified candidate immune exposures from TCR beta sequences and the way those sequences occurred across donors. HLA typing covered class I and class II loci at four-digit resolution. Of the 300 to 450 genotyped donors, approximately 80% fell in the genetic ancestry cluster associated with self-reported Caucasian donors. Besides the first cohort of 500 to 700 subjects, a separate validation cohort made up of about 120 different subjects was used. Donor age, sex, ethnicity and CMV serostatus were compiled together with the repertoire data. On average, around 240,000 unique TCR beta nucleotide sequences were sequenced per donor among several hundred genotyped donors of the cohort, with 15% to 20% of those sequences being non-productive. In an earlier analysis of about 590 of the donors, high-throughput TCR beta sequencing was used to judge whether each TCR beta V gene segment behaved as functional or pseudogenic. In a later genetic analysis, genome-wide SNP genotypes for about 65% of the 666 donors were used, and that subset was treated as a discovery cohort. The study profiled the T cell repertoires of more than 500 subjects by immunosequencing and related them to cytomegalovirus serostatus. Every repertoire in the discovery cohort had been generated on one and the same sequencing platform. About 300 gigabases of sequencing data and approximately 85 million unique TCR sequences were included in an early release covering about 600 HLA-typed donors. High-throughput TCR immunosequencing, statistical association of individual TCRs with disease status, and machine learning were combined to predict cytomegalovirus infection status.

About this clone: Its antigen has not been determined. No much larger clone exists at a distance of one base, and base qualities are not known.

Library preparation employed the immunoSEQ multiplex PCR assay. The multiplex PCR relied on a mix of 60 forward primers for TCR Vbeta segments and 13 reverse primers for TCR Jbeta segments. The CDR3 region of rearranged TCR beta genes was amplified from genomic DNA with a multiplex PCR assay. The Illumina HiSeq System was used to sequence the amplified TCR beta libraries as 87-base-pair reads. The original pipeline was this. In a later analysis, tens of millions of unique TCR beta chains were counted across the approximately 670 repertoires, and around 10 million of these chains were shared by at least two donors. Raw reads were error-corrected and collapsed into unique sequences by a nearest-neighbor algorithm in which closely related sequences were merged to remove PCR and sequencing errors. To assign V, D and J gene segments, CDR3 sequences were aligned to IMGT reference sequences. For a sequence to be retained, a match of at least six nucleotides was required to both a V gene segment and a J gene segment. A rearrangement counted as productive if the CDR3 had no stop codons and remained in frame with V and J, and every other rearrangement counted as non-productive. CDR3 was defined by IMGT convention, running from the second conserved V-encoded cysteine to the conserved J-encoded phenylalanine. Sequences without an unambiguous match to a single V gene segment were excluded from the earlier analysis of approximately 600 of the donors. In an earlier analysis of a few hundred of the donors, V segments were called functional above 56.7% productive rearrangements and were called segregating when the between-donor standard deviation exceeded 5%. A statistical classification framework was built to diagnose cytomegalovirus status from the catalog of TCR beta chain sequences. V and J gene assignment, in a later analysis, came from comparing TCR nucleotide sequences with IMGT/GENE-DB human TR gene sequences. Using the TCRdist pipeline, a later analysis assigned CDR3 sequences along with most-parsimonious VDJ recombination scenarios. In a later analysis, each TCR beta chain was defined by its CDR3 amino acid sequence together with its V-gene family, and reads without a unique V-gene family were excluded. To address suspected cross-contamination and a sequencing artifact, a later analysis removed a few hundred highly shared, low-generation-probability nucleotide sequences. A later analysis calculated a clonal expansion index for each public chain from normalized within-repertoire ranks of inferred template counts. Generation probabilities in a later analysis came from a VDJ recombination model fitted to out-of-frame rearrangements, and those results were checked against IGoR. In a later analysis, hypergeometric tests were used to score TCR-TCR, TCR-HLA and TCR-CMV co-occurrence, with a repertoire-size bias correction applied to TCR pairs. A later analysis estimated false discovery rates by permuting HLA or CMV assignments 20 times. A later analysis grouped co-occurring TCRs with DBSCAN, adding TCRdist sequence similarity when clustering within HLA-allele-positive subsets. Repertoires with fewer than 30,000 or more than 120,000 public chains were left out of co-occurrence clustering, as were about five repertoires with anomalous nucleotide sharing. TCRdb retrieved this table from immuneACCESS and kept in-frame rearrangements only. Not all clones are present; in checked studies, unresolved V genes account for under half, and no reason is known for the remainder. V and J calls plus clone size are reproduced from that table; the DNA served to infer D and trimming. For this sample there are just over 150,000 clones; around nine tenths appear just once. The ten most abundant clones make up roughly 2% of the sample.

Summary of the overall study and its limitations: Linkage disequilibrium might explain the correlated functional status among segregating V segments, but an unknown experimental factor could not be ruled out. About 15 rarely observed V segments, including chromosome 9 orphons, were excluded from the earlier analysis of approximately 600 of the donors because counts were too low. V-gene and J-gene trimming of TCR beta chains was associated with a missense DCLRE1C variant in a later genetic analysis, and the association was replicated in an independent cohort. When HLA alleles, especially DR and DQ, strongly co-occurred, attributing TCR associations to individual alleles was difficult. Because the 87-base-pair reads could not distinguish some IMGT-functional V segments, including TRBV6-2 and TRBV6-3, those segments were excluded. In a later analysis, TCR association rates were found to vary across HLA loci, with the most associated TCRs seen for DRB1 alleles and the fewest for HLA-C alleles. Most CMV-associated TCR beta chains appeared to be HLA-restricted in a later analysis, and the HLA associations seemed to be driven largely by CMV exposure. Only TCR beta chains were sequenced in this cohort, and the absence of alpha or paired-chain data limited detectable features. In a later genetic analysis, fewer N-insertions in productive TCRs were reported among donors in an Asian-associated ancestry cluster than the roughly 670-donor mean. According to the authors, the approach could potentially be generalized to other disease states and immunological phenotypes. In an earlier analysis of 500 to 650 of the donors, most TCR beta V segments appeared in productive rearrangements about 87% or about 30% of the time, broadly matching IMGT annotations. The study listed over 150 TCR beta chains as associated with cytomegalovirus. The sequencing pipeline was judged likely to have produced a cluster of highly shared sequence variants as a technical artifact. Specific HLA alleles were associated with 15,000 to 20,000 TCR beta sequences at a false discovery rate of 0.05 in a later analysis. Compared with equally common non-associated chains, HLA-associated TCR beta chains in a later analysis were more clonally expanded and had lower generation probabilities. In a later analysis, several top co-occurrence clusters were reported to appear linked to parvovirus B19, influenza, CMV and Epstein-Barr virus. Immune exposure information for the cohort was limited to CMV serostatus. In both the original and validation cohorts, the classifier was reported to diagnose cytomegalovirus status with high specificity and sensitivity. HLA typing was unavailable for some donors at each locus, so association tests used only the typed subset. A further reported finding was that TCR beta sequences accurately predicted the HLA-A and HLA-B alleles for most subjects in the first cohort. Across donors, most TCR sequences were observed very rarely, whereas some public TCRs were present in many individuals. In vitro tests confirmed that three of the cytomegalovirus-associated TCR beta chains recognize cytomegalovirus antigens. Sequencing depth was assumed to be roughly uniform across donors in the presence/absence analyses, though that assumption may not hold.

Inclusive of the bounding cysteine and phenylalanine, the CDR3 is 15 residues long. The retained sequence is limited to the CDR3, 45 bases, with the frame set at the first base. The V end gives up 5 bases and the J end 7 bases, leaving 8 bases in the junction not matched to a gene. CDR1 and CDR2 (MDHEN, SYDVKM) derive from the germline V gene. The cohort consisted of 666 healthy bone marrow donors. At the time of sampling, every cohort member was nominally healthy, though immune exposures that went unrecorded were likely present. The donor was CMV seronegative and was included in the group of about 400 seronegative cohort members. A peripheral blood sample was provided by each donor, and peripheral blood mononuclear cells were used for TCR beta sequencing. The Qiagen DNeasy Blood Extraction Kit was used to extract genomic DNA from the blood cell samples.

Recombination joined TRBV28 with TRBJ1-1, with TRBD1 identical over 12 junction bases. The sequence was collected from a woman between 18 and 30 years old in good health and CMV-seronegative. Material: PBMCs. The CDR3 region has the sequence CASSERDRGQGEAFF. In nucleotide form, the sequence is TGTGCCAGCAGTGAGCGGGACAGGGGGCAGGGTGAAGCTTTCTTT.